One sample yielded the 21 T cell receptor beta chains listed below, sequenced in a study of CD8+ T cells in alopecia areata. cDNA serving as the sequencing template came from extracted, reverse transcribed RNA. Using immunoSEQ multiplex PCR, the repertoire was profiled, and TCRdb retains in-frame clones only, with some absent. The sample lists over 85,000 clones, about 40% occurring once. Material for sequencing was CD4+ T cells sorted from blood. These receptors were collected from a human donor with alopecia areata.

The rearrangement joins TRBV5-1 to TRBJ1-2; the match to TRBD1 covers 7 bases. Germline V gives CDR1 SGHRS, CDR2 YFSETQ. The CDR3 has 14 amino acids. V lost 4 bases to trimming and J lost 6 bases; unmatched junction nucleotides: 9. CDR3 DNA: TGCGCCAGCAGCCTCAGACCCGGGACAGATGGCTACACCTTC. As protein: CASSLRPGTDGYTF. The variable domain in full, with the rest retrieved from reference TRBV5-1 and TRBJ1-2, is KAGVTQTPRYLIKTRGQQVTLSCSPISGHRSVSWYQQTPGQGLQFLFEYFSETQRNKGNFPGRFSGRQFSNSRSEMNVSTLELGDSALYLCASSLRPGTDGYTFGSGTRLTVV.

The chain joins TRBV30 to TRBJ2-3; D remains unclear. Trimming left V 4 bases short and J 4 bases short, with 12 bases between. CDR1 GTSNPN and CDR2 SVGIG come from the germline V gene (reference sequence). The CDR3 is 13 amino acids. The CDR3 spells CAWTRIAPDTQYF. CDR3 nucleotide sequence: TGTGCCTGGACTAGAATAGCACCAGATACGCAGTATTTT.

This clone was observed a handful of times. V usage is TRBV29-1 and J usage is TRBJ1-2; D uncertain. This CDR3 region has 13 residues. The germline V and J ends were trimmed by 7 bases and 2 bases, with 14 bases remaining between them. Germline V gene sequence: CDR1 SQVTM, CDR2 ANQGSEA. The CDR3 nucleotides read TGCAGCGCGGGAGCAGCAAACAACTATGGCTACACCTTC. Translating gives CSAGAANNYGYTF.

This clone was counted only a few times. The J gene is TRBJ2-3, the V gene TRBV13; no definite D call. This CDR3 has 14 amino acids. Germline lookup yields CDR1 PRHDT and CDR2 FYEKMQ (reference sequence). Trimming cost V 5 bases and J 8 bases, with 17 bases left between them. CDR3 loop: CASSHQEGSGTQYF. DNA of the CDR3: TGTGCCAGCAGCCACCAAGAAGGGTCAGGTACGCAGTATTTT.

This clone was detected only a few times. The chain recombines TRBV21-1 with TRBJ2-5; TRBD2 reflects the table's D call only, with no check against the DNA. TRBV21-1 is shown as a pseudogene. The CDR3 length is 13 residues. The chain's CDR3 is CASSSHSPRSQYF. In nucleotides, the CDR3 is TGTGCCAGCAGCTCCCACTCACCCCGTTCCCAGTACTTC.

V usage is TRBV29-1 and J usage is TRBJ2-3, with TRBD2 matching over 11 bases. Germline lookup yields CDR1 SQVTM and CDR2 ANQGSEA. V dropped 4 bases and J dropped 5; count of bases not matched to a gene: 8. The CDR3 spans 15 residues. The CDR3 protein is CSVVRLAGGKDTQYF. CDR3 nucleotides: TGCAGCGTTGTGCGTCTAGCGGGAGGAAAAGATACGCAGTATTTT.

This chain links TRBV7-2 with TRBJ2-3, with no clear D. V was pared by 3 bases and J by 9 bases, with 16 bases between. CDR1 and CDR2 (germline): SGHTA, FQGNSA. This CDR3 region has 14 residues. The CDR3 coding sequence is TGTGCCAGCAGCTTTTTTGTTGGGGATCAAACGCAGTATTTT. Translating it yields CASSFFVGDQTQYF. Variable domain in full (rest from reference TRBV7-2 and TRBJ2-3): GAGVSQSPSNKVTEKGKDVELRCDPISGHTALYWYRQSLGQGLEFLIYFQGNSAPDKSGLPSDRFSAERTGGSVSTLTIQRTQQEDSAVYLCASSFFVGDQTQYFGPGTRLTVL.

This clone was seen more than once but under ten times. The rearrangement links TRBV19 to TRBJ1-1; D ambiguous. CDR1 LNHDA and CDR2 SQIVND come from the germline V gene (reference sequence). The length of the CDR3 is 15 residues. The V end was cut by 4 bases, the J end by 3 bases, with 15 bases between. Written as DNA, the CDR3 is TGTGCCAGTAGTACCTACTTTGGGTCAGACACTGAAGCTTTCTTT. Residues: CASSTYFGSDTEAFF.

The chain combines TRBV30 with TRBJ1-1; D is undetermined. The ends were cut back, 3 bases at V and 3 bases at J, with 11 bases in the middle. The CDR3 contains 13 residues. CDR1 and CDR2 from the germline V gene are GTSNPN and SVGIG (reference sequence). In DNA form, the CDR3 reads TGTGCCTGGAGGTACATGACCTACACTGAAGCTTTCTTT. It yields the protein CAWRYMTYTEAFF. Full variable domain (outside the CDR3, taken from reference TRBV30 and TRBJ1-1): SQTIHQWPATLVQPVGSPLSLECTVEGTSNPNLYWYRQAAGRGLQLLFYSVGIGQISSEVPQNLSASRPQDRQFILSSKKLLLSDSGFYLCAWRYMTYTEAFFGQGTRLTVV.

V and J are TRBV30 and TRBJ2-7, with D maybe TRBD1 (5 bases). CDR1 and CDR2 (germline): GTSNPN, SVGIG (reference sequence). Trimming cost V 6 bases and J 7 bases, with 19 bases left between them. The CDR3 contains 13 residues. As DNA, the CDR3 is TGTGCCTGCTCCTACCAGGGTTTGGGGGAGCAGTACTTC. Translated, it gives CACSYQGLGEQYF.

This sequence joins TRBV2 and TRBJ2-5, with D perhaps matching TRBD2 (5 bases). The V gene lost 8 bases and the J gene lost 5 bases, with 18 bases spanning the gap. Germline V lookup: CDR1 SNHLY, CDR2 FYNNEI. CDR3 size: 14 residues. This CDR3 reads CASGQVEGSETQYF. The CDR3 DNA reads TGTGCCAGCGGGCAAGTTGAGGGCTCGGAGACCCAGTACTTC.

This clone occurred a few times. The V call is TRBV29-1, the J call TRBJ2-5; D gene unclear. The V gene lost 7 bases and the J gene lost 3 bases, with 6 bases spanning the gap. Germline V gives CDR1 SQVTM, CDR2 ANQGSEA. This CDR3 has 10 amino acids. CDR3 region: CSGLKETQYF. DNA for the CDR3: TGCAGCGGTTTGAAAGAGACCCAGTACTTC.

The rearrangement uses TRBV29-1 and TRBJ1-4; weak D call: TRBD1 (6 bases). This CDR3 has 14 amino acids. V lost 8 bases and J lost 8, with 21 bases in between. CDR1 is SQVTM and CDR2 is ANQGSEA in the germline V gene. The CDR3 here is CSYKSGGRGEKLFF. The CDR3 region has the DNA TGCAGCTACAAGAGCGGGGGGCGCGGGGAAAAACTGTTTTTT.

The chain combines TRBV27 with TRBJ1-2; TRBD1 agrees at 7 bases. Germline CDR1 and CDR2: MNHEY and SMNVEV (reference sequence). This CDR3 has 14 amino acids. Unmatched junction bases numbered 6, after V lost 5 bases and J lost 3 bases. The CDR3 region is CASSVDRSDYGYTF. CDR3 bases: TGTGCCAGCAGTGTGGACAGGAGCGACTATGGCTACACCTTC.

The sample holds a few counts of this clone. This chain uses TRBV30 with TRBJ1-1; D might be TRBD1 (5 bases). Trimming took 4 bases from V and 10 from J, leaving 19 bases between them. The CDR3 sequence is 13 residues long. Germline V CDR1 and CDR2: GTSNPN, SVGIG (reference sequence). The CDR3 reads CAWMGREVLRAFF. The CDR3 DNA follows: TGTGCCTGGATGGGCAGGGAAGTGTTGAGAGCTTTCTTT.

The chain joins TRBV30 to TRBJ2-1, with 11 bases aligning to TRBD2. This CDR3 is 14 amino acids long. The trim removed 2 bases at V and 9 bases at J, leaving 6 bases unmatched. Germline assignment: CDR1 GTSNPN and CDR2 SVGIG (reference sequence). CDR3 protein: CAWSHNLAGGEQFF. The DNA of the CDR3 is TGTGCCTGGAGTCACAACCTAGCGGGAGGTGAGCAGTTCTTC. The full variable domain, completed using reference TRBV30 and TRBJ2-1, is SQTIHQWPATLVQPVGSPLSLECTVEGTSNPNLYWYRQAAGRGLQLLFYSVGIGQISSEVPQNLSASRPQDRQFILSSKKLLLSDSGFYLCAWSHNLAGGEQFFGPGTRLTVL.

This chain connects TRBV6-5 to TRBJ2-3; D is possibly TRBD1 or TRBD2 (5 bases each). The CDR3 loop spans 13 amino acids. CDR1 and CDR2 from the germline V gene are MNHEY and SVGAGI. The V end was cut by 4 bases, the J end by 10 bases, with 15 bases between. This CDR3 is CASSSGPADAQYF. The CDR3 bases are TGTGCCAGCAGTTCGGGACCTGCCGATGCGCAGTATTTT.

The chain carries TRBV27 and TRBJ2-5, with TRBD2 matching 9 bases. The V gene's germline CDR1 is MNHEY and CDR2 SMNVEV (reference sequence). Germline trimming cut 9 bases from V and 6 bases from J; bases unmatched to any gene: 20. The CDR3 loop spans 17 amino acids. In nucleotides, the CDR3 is TGTGCCAGTTCGGGCTCGGGCGGGGGGGTCCCCCGTAAGACCCAGTACTTC. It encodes CASSGSGGGVPRKTQYF.

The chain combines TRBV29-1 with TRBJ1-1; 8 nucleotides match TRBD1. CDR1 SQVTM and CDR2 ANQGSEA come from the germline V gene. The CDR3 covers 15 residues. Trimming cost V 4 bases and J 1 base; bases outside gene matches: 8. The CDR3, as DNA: TGCAGCGTTGCTCAGGGGGCTGCTTCGAACACTGAAGCTTTCTTT. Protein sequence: CSVAQGAASNTEAFF.

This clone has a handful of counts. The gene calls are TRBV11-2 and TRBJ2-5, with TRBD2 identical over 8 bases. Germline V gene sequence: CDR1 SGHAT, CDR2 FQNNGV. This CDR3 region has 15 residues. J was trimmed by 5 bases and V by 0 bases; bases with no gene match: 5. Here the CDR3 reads CASSLDPAGAETQYF. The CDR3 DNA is TGTGCCAGCAGCTTAGATCCAGCGGGGGCTGAGACCCAGTACTTC.

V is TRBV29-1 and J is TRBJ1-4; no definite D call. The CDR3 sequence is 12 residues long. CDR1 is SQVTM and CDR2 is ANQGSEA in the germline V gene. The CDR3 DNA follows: TGCAGTGGAAGGAGAAGCAATGAAAAACTGTTTTTT. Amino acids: CSGRRSNEKLFF.